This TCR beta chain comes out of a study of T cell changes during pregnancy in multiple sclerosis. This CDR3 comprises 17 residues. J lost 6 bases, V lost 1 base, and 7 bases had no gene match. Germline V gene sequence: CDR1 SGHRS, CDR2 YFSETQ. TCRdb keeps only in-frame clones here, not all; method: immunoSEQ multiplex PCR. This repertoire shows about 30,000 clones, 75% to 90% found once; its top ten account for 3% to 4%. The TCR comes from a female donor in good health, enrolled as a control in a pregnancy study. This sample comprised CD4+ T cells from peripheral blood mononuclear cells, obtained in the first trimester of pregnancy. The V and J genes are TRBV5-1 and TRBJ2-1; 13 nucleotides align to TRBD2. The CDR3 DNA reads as TGCGCCAGCAGCTTGTACCAACTAGCGGGGGGGCCCAATGAGCAGTTCTTC. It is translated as CASSLYQLAGGPNEQFF.